The next 3 T cell receptor beta chains were all read from a single sample in a study of blood T cells in healthy people across ages. A second PCR, run for about 7 to 12 cycles, used a sample-barcoded 5' primer plus a J-beta primer mix. TCRdb fed the 5' RACE reads into MiXCR, producing one record per CDR3 protein. The data contain roughly 500,000 distinct CDR3 sequences, around 24% of them singletons. These sequences were also reported in another study, on T cells of mothers and their children.

Sequencing was done on a sample of blood. These receptors all come from a boy younger than 18 in good health.

This clonotype turned up a few times. V gene TRBV28 combines with J gene TRBJ2-5; D is perhaps TRBD1 (6 bases). This CDR3 spans 14 amino acids. Germline assignment: CDR1 MDHEN and CDR2 SYDVKM. With 2 bases removed from V and 4 bases from J, the gap between germline ends came to 11 bases. Here the CDR3 reads CASSLNRDRETQYF. The CDR3 nucleotides read TGTGCCAGCAGTTTAAACAGGGATCGAGAGACCCAGTACTTC.

The chain joins TRBV6-1 to TRBJ1-2; maybe TRBD1 (5 bases). The CDR3 is 12 amino acids. The V end was cut by 6 bases, the J end by 9 bases, with 14 bases between. Germline values: CDR1 MNHNS, CDR2 SASEGT. CDR3 sequence: CASSEGRSRYTF. CDR3 bases: TGTGCCAGCAGCGAGGGGAGATCGCGCTACACCTTC.

This clonotype was recorded a few times. The chain joins TRBV7-9 to TRBJ1-1; D unclear. The germline CDR1 and CDR2 sequences are SEHNR and FQNEAQ (reference sequence). The CDR3 extends over 12 amino acids. With 4 bases removed from V and 10 bases from J, the gap between germline ends came to 13 bases. CDR3 DNA sequence: TGTGCCAGCAGCTACGCCTTTTCGGGAGCTTTCTTT. Its translation: CASSYAFSGAFF.